These T cell receptor beta chains were read from a single sample in a study of human T cells and chemical hapten exposure. TCRdb re-derived calls from the RACE reads in MiXCR, one entry per CDR3 protein. The sample includes some 300,000 distinct CDR3 sequences, about 5% seen only once; the top ten take about 8.2%. The source material was whole blood, sampled in connection with sensitization to the hapten diphenylcyclopropenone (DPC). The receptors originated from a woman between 18 and 29 years old with alopecia areata. Some clones in this sample may be carry-over from other donors' samples. The CDR3 runs from the conserved cysteine through the conserved F or W.

V gene	J gene	CDR3 protein
TRBV24-1	TRBJ2-1	CATRDSGGAGGEQFF
TRBV5-1	TRBJ2-1	CASSPGQGIDEQFF
TRBV4-3	TRBJ2-1	CASSQGQSNEQFF
TRBV6-4	TRBJ1-1	CASSEQHRDTEAFF
TRBV28	TRBJ1-2	CASSLDREGGYTF
TRBV5-1	TRBJ2-3	CASSYLTFREGVETDTQYF
TRBV27	TRBJ1-5	CASSLSNLSPQHF
TRBV12-3/TRBV12-4	TRBJ1-1	CASSRQGLMNTEAFF
TRBV12-3/TRBV12-4	TRBJ1-4	CASRTTGEEKLFF
TRBV4-3	TRBJ1-2	CASSQFSGGDYGYTF
TRBV12-3/TRBV12-4	TRBJ2-1	CASSFSGGNEQFF
TRBV4-1	TRBJ1-2	CASRMGGRPYGYTF
TRBV10-3	TRBJ2-5	CAISESTGGDFQETQYF
TRBV3-1	TRBJ1-5	CASSQFPRGTGRDQPQHF
TRBV12-3/TRBV12-4	TRBJ1-1	CASRGSGNTEAFF
TRBV5-1	TRBJ2-6	CASSTGQGAFGGANVLTF
TRBV5-4	TRBJ2-3	CASSLELAGGLSTDTQYF
TRBV24-1	TRBJ2-3	CATSGRGGSTDTQYF
TRBV14	TRBJ1-4	CASSQDRTDMGEKLFF
TRBV7-2	TRBJ2-1	CASSPRGQRASSYNEQFF
TRBV7-9	TRBJ1-6	CASSSGAGNPPLHF
TRBV20-1	TRBJ1-3	CSARTSGVGNTIYF
TRBV27	TRBJ2-1	CASSSRTGGKGHF
TRBV6-5	TRBJ1-1	CASSRTINTEAFF
TRBV4-2	TRBJ1-2	CASSQDKRGHRNYGYTF
TRBV20-1	TRBJ1-1	CSVPGQPNTEAFF
TRBV20-1	TRBJ2-7	CSAKNGNSYEQYF
TRBV7-2	TRBJ2-3	CASSGGIGKQYF
TRBV6-4	TRBJ2-2	CASSPGLAGLTNTGELFF
TRBV7-2	TRBJ2-3	CASSLVAGRTDTQYF
TRBV7-3	TRBJ2-2	CASSLAGRSATGELFF
TRBV19	TRBJ1-5	CASRRTGTAYPQHF
TRBV25-1	TRBJ1-2	CASTGTAGSGYTF